The T cell receptor (beta chain) under discussion was sequenced for a study of blood T cell repertoires in COVID-19 (TCRdb year 2020). For context, the study as a whole: Samples from collaborators originated in the United States, Italy and Spain and spanned both the acute and convalescent phases of COVID-19. The material from the prospective study consisted of cDNA or gDNA derived from T cells, B-cell-depleted T cells, or PBMCs. Deeply sampled blood TCRbeta repertoires from subjects exposed to, actively infected with, or recovered from COVID-19 were included in the dataset. The repertoires were released in a freely available public database intended as a resource for research on the immune response to SARS-CoV-2. The samples were drawn from two sources: the first 160 participants of the ongoing ImmuneRACE study, and 1,000 to 1,500 subjects contributed by 6 global collaborators. A de-identified subject ID, COVID-19 status, age in years and sex were almost always included in the sample metadata. Where available, HLA class I and class II types were obtained from metadata supplied by the sample provider rather than from assay-based typing.

To note about this clone: What this receptor recognizes is not known. The record has no base qualities; no much larger clone is one base away.

The immunoSEQ Assay, a bias-controlled multiplex PCR, was used to amplify TCRbeta CDR3 regions from genomic DNA. In the source study's methods: Nucleated cell counts per sample were estimated from amplification of reference gene primers within the assay. Sequence reads were collapsed and filtered to measure the absolute abundance of every unique TCRbeta CDR3 rearrangement. For each sample, productive Simpson clonality was calculated as the square root of Simpson's diversity index over productive rearrangements. TCRdb provides this immuneACCESS table in a form limited to in-frame rearrangements. Some clones are lacking; in checked studies, under half of them reflect an unresolved V gene, and why the rest are absent is not known. V and J calls and clone size come straight from that table; D and trimming were deduced from the DNA. Present in this sample are about 29,000 clones, approximately 92% of which were seen just once. The ten biggest clones cover roughly 15% of the sample.

The collaborating institutions used their own protocols to collect whole blood in K2EDTA tubes. Collaborator samples were shipped for TCRbeta analysis as frozen whole blood, isolated PBMCs, or DNA extracted from either sample type. Overall study results and their limits: The quantity of clinical and demographic metadata differed by source and by participant and was supplied without curation.

The sequenced sample consisted of peripheral blood. This TCR was sampled from a man at least 80 years old with acute or convalescent COVID-19.

The DNA reads as follows: TGTGCCAGCAGTTTAACTCCCTACAGGGTGGCCTACAATGAGCAGTTCTTC. Protein translation: CASSLTPYRVAYNEQFF. The chain employs TRBV27 and TRBJ2-1; the D region possibly corresponds to TRBD1 (6 bases align). The CDR3 runs 17 amino acids, cysteine and phenylalanine included. Only the CDR3 DNA stays, 51 bases, in frame from base 1. The trim is 2 bases for V and 2 bases for J, with a gap of 16 bases between the germline ends. The germline V gene (reference sequence) supplies CDR1 MNHEY and CDR2 SMNVEV.